These T cell receptor beta chains were read from a single sample in a study of CD8 T cells in Susac syndrome. TCRdb used MiXCR to reprocess the immunoSEQ multiplex PCR reads, holding one entry per CDR3 protein. The data show 400,000 or so distinct CDR3 sequences, with 75% to 90% seen just once and 0.12% held by the top ten. The material sequenced was CD8+ T cells from PBMCs. The receptors derive from a human donor with multiple sclerosis. Both conserved end residues are trimmed from each CDR3. Each record gives: V gene, J gene, clone size, CDR3 protein. Clone size is given for some rows only: seen once, a few or many times, or a class if the clone is expanded.

v_gene: TRBV19
j_gene: TRBJ1-1
abundance: .
CDR3aa: ASSIAREVANTEAF

v_gene: TRBV6-5
j_gene: TRBJ2-7
abundance: once
CDR3aa: ASSYDDPGSYEQY

v_gene: TRBV4-1
j_gene: TRBJ1-3
abundance: .
CDR3aa: ASSARSGGPGNTIY

v_gene: TRBV5-5
j_gene: TRBJ1-5
abundance: .
CDR3aa: ASSATGGTGEPQH

v_gene: TRBV29-1
j_gene: TRBJ1-5
abundance: .
CDR3aa: SVDGDSNQPQH

v_gene: TRBV29-1
j_gene: TRBJ1-2
abundance: .
CDR3aa: SVEPEQYHGGYT

v_gene: TRBV29-1
j_gene: TRBJ1-3
abundance: .
CDR3aa: SVATGSTDTIY

v_gene: TRBV5-4
j_gene: TRBJ2-7
abundance: .
CDR3aa: ASSLPSNNEQY

v_gene: TRBV11-2
j_gene: TRBJ1-1
abundance: .
CDR3aa: ASSPGQGYVSEAF

v_gene: TRBV6-1
j_gene: TRBJ2-1
abundance: .
CDR3aa: ASSEAEYNEQF

v_gene: TRBV30
j_gene: TRBJ2-7
abundance: few
CDR3aa: AWSVAGYEQY

v_gene: TRBV20-1
j_gene: TRBJ2-7
abundance: .
CDR3aa: SARGLAETYEQY

v_gene: TRBV6-5
j_gene: TRBJ1-2
abundance: .
CDR3aa: ASSYSERQDYGYT

v_gene: TRBV5-1
j_gene: TRBJ2-1
abundance: .
CDR3aa: ASRAGLAAELDEQF

v_gene: TRBV7-9
j_gene: TRBJ2-3
abundance: .
CDR3aa: ASHTVLTDTQY